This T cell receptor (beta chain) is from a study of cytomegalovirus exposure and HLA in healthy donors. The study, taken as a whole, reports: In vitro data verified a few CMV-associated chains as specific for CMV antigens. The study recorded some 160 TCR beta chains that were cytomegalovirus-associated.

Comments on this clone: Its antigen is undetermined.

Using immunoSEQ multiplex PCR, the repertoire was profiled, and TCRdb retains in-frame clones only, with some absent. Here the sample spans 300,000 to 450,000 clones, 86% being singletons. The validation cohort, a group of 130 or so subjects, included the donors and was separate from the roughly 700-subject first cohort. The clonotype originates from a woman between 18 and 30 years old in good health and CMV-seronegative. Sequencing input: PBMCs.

In DNA form, the CDR3 reads TGTGCCAGCAGTCTAAGTCTGAACACTGAAGCTTTCTTT. Encoded protein: CASSLSLNTEAFF. V and J are TRBV27 and TRBJ1-1; no firm D call. Germline V gene data show CDR1 as MNHEY and CDR2 as SMNVEV (reference sequence). The germline V and J ends were trimmed by 5 bases and 0 bases, with 7 bases remaining between them. The CDR3 runs 13 residues.